This TCR beta chain appears in the sequencing data of a study of shared clonotypes between healthy human individuals. Measured with immunoSEQ multiplex PCR; TCRdb has only the in-frame clones, and not every one. The top ten hold more than 0.45% of the sample, which has roughly 1 million clones, about 84% seen once. This clone showed up just a few times. Its antigen is not identified. Germline V gene data show CDR1 as SGHTA and CDR2 as FQGNSA. V was cut by 7 bases and J by 1 base, with 7 bases left in between. The CDR3 runs 12 residues. Study results and caveats: Generally, naive subsets (rather than memory subsets) showed larger estimated richness. What rarefaction showed was incomplete sorted-subset sequencing despite large depth. Non-shared clonotypes had lower generation probabilities than those shared by all four donors.

Sequenced material: memory CD4+ T cells from PBMCs. Subset: CD45RA-negative fraction. The sequence came from a man younger than 35 in good health. Some clones in this sample may be carry-over from other donors' samples. The chain employs TRBV7-2 and TRBJ1-1, with D unclear. The CDR3 sequence is CASKVQNTEAFF. The CDR3 bases are TGTGCCAGCAAAGTCCAGAACACTGAAGCTTTCTTT.